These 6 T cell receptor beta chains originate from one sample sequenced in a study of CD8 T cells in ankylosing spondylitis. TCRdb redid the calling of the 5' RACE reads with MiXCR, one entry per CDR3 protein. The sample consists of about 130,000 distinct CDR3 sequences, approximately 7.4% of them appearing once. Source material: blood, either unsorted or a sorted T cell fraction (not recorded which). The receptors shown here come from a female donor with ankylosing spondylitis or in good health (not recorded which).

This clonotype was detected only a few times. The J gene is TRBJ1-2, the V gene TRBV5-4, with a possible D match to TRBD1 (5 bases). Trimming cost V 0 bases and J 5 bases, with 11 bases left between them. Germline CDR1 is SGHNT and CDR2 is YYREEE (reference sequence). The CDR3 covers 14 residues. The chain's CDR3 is CASSLEQGAYGYTF. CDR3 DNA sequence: TGTGCCAGCAGCTTGGAGCAGGGTGCTTATGGCTACACCTTC.

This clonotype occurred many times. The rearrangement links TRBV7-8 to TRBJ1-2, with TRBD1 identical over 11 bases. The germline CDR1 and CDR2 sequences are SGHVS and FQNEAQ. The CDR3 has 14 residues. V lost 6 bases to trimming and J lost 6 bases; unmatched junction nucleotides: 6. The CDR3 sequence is CASRKPGQGDGYTF. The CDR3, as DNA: TGTGCCAGCAGAAAACCGGGACAGGGGGATGGCTACACCTTC.

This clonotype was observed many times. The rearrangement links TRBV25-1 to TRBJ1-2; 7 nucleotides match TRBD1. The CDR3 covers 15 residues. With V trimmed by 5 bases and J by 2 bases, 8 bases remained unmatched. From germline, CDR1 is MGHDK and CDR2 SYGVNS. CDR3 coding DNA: TGTGCCAGCAGTAAAAGACAGGGAGGGAACTATGGCTACACCTTC. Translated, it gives CASSKRQGGNYGYTF.

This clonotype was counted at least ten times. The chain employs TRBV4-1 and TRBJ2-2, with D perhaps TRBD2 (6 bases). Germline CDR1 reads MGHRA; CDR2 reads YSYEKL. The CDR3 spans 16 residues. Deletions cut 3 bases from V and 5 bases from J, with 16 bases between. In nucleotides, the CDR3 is TGCGCCAGCAGCCAGATGGTCGGGGGATTTACCGGGGAGCTGTTTTTT. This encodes CASSQMVGGFTGELFF.

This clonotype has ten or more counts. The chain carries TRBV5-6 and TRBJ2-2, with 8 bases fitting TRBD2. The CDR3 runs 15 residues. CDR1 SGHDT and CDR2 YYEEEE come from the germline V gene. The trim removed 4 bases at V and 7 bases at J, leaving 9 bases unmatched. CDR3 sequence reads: CASSLAGRANGELFF. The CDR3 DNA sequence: TGTGCCAGCAGCCTCGCCGGGAGGGCAAACGGGGAGCTGTTTTTT.

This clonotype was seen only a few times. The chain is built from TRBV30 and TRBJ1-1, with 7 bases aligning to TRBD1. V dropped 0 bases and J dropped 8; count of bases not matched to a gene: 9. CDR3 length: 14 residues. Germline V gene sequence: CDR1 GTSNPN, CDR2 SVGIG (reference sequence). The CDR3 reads CAWSVLGTGEEAFF. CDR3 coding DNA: TGTGCCTGGAGTGTACTGGGAACAGGGGAGGAAGCTTTCTTT.